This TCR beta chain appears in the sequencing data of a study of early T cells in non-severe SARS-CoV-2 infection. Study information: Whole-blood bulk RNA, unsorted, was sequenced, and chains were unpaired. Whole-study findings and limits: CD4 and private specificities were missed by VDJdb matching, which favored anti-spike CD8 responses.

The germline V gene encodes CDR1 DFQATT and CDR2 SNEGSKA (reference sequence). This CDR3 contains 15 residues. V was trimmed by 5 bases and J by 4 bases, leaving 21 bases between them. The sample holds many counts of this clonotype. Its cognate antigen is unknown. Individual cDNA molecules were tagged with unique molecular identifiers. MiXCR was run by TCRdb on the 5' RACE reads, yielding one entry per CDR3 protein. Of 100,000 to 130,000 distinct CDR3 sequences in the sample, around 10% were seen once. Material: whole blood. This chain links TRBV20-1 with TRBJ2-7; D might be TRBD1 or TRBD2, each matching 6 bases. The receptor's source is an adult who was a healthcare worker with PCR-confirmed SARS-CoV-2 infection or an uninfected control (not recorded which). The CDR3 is CSARSRGLVLYEQYF. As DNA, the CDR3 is TGCAGTGCTCGTAGTCGGGGGCTAGTCTTGTACGAGCAGTACTTC.